These T cell receptor beta chains were read from a single sample in a study of stem cell transplantation in POMP-related autoinflammatory disease. TCRdb's table, derived via immunoSEQ multiplex PCR, lists solely in-frame clones and lacks some. The table includes 9,000 to 10,000 clones, roughly three quarters detected once. Sequences were derived from CD4+ T cells from PBMCs, sampled after stem cell transplantation. These receptors were collected from a human patient with POMP-related autoinflammation and immune dysregulation (PRAID). Some T cells could come from the graft donor. The conserved cysteine and the conserved F or W are not part of the CDR3 here.

V	J	CDR3
TRBV6-2/TRBV6-3	TRBJ1-5	ASSGLRSGQPQH
TRBV15	TRBJ2-7	ATSREHSGSHEQY
TRBV12-3/TRBV12-4	TRBJ1-1	ASRIPENTEAF
TRBV12-3/TRBV12-4	TRBJ1-1	ASLDREDTEAF
TRBV19	TRBJ2-1	ASSILAGGPIEQF
TRBV7-9	TRBJ2-7	ASSFRASGDSSYEQY
TRBV6-1	TRBJ1-2	ASSIQGGRSHT
TRBV18	TRBJ1-2	ASSPRSGYGYT
TRBV24-1	TRBJ2-1	ATSDLLGQGTYNEQF
TRBV18	TRBJ2-5	ASSPPEGTTGTQY
TRBV2	TRBJ2-5	ASSGGTGFGETQY
TRBV5-6	TRBJ2-3	ASSTEGVPTDTQY
TRBV28	TRBJ1-2	ASFDHPGYT
TRBV19	TRBJ1-2	ASSTLRTSSTGNYGYT
TRBV3-1/TRBV3-2	TRBJ2-1	ASSQSGSSNEQF
TRBV7-2	TRBJ2-7	ASSLNFHEQY
TRBV2	TRBJ2-2	ASSARGWAGELF
TRBV6-5	TRBJ1-2	ASSYSMWTNYGYT
TRBV7-6	TRBJ2-5	ASSLSGLGGGETQY
TRBV7-6	TRBJ2-5	ASSLLETQY
TRBV7-6	TRBJ1-6	ASSLVPVDNSPLH
TRBV3-1/TRBV3-2	TRBJ2-5	ASSLGGRARETQY
TRBV5-8	TRBJ2-7	ASSLVQGSWGQY
TRBV7-9	TRBJ2-5	ASSPSRGTGWETQY
TRBV2	TRBJ2-2	ASSEQGPNTGELF
TRBV6-5	TRBJ1-2	ASSYSSGPRGYT
TRBV3-1/TRBV3-2	TRBJ2-7	ASSHSGGTYEQY
TRBV15	TRBJ2-1	ATSKSLGGIRDEQF
TRBV9	TRBJ1-1	ASSPPAGSTGWDTEAF
TRBV30	TRBJ2-5	AAQWDGPHGGGQY
TRBV9	TRBJ2-1	ASSQQGTYNEQF
TRBV15	TRBJ1-3	ATSRGGRSGNTIY
TRBV6-5	TRBJ2-5	ASSRTSGKETQY
TRBV5-1	TRBJ2-3	ASSIGLAGSTDTQY
TRBV7-8	TRBJ1-3	ASSPLSSGNTIY
TRBV7-3	TRBJ2-7	ASSLTRGTGNEQY
TRBV3-1/TRBV3-2	TRBJ2-7	ASSAGQGIRAGYEQY
TRBV2	TRBJ2-2	ASRRRVTGELF
TRBV18	TRBJ2-3	ASSLLAGATDTQY
TRBV10-3	TRBJ2-1	AIGPTESYNEQF
TRBV19	TRBJ2-7	ASSIGGSETYEQY
TRBV18	TRBJ2-1	ASSPGTSGRAEQF
TRBV24-1	TRBJ2-3	ATSDPGRTFSTDTQY
TRBV12-2	TRBJ1-2	ASRRRSNYGYT
TRBV7-6	TRBJ1-5	ASSSLEGGFGNQPQH
TRBV25-1	TRBJ2-2	ASKASGELF
TRBV5-4	TRBJ2-3	ASSPGEGHGSDTQY
TRBV7-8	TRBJ1-3	ASSLAGGRLAGNTIY
TRBV7-8	TRBJ2-1	ASSPLGLAASYNEQF
TRBV9	TRBJ2-3	ASSVGLAGPIASTDTQY
TRBV14	TRBJ1-2	ASSQANYGYT
TRBV7-9	TRBJ1-1	ASSTDYTLKGGNTEAF
TRBV6-2/TRBV6-3	TRBJ2-1	ASSPSKGTSVNEQF